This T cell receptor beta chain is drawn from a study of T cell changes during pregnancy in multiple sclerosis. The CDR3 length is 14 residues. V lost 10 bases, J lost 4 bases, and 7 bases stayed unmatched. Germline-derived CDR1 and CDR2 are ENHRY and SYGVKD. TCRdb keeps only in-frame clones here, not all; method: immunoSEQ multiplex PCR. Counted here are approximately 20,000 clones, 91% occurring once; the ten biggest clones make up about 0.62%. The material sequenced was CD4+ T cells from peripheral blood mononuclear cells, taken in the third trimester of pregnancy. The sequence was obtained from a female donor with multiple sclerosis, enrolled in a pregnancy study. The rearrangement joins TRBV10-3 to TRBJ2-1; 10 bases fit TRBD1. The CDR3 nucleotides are TGTGCCACCGACAGGGGGCTGGCGTACAATGAGCAGTTCTTC. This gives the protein CATDRGLAYNEQFF.